Presented here are 32 T cell receptor beta chains from one specimen sequenced in a study of blood T cell repertoires in COVID-19. Clones were sequenced by immunoSEQ multiplex PCR, and TCRdb holds only the in-frame ones, with some missing. The table has around 140,000 clones, around 89% seen once. What was sequenced was peripheral blood. The receptors were sampled from a human donor in a cohort sampled during active COVID-19.

The chain links TRBV7-9 to TRBJ1-3; the D gene is possibly TRBD1 (6 bases). The CDR3 totals 16 residues. V lost 5 bases and J 4 bases, leaving 18 bases between the germline ends. Per the germline V gene, CDR1 is SEHNR and CDR2 is FQNEAQ (reference sequence). CDR3 coding DNA: TGTGCCAGCAGCAGAAGTGTGGACAGAGCAGGAAACACCATATATTTT. Amino acid sequence: CASSRSVDRAGNTIYF. The full variable domain, its missing parts supplied by reference TRBV7-9 and TRBJ1-3, is DTGVSQNPRHKITKRGQNVTFRCDPISEHNRLYWYRQTLGQGPEFLTYFQNEAQLEKSRLLSDRFSAERPKGSFSTLEIQRTEQGDSAMYLCASSRSVDRAGNTIYFGEGSWLTVV.

This chain connects TRBV9 to TRBJ2-1, with D maybe TRBD2 (6 bases). Germline lookup yields CDR1 SGDLS and CDR2 YYNGEE. V lost 4 bases and J 0 bases, leaving 17 bases between the germline ends. The CDR3 is 17 residues long. CDR3 nucleotides: TGTGCCAGCAGCTCGAAGACTAGGCCCAGCTCCTACAATGAGCAGTTCTTC. Translated, it gives CASSSKTRPSSYNEQFF.

This sequence joins TRBV7-3 and TRBJ1-2, with D tentatively TRBD1 (6 bases). The V gene's germline CDR1 is SGHTA and CDR2 FQGTGA. V lost 5 bases to trimming and J lost 4 bases, with 11 bases between them. There are 13 residues in the CDR3. CDR3 sequence: CASSPGQLYGYTF. CDR3 DNA sequence: TGTGCCAGCAGCCCGGGACAACTCTATGGCTACACCTTC.

In this sample, this clone turned up once. The chain links TRBV2 to TRBJ1-4, with 9 positions matching TRBD1. The CDR3 is made up of 15 amino acids. With V trimmed by 6 bases and J by 5 bases, 7 bases remained unmatched. The germline V gene has CDR1 SNHLY and CDR2 FYNNEI. Here the CDR3 DNA reads TGTGCCAGCAGCCTAGGGACAGGGCGAAATGAAAAACTGTTTTTT. The encoded protein is CASSLGTGRNEKLFF.

V and J are TRBV7-9 and TRBJ2-5, with a tentative D call TRBD1 (6 bases). Trimming left V 1 base short and J 7 bases short, with 22 bases between. CDR1 and CDR2 (germline): SEHNR, FQNEAQ (reference sequence). This CDR3 has 17 amino acids. The CDR3 region is CASSLGEWGPSGTTQYF. The CDR3 DNA sequence: TGTGCCAGCAGCTTAGGCGAGTGGGGGCCATCCGGAACGACCCAGTACTTC.

This clone has just one count. V and J are TRBV3-1 (or the pseudogene TRBV3-2) and TRBJ1-3; 7 bases line up with TRBD1. The germline V gene has CDR1 LGHDT and CDR2 YNNKEL (reference sequence). The junction had 3 bases not matched to a gene; V was cut back by 1 base and J by 0 bases. The CDR3 extends over 16 amino acids. The CDR3 here is CASSQVDRISGNTIYF. The CDR3 bases are TGTGCCAGCAGCCAAGTGGACAGGATCTCTGGAAACACCATATATTTT.

This clone was counted once. The chain is built from TRBV4-1 and TRBJ1-2; 8 bases agree with TRBD1. V was pared by 0 bases and J by 1 base, with 4 bases of the junction left unmatched. Germline CDR1 MGHRA, CDR2 YSYEKL. CDR3 size: 16 residues. The CDR3 spells CASSQELGQVNYGYTF. CDR3 bases: TGCGCCAGCAGCCAAGAGTTGGGACAGGTTAACTATGGCTACACCTTC.

In its sample, this clone was seen once. The J gene is TRBJ2-1, the V gene TRBV19; TRBD2 matches 7 bases. The ends lost 5 bases at V and 4 bases at J; junction bases unmatched: 5. CDR1 is LNHDA and CDR2 is SQIVND in the germline V gene (reference sequence). CDR3 length equals 14 residues. The CDR3 coding sequence is TGTGCCAGTAGTTACGGCGGGGGATACAATGAGCAGTTCTTC. Its protein product is CASSYGGGYNEQFF.

DNA of the CDR3: TGCGCCAGCAGCCAAGAGCGGCGGGCCGGGGAGCTGTTTTTT. Translated, it gives CASSQERRAGELFF. The gene calls are TRBV4-1 and TRBJ2-2; D might be TRBD2 (5 bases). The V end was cut by 0 bases, the J end by 6 bases, with 8 bases between. Germline V gives CDR1 MGHRA, CDR2 YSYEKL. The CDR3 is 14 residues long.

V usage is TRBV12-3 or TRBV12-4 and J usage is TRBJ1-2; 8 nucleotides align to TRBD1. The V and J ends lost 6 bases and 5 bases, in that order; junction bases with no gene match: 5. The CDR3 consists of 13 residues. Here the CDR3 reads CASRRTGSYGYTF. Written as DNA, the CDR3 is TGTGCCAGCAGGAGGACAGGGAGTTATGGCTACACCTTC.

This chain links TRBV15 with TRBJ2-2; 9 positions agree with TRBD2. CDR1 is LNHNV, CDR2 YYDKDF, per germline (reference sequence). There are 16 residues in the CDR3. J gave up 1 base and V 3 bases, and 3 bases lay outside the gene matches. CDR3 amino acids: CATSRRAGGNTGELFF. In nucleotides, the CDR3 is TGTGCCACCAGCAGGAGAGCGGGGGGGAACACCGGGGAGCTGTTTTTT.

As concerns this clone: An end of the junction does not agree with germline; a read error may underlie this. The V call is TRBV3-1 (or the pseudogene TRBV3-2), the J call TRBJ2-7; unclear D gene. The CDR3 length is 12 residues. Germline V gene data show CDR1 as LGHDT and CDR2 as YNNKEL (reference sequence). CDR3 bases: TGTGCCAGCAGCCAAGTTTCCTTCGAGCAGTACTTC. Amino acids: CASSQVSFEQYF.

The rearrangement joins TRBV28 to TRBJ1-3; tentative D call: TRBD1 (5 bases). CDR3 length: 13 amino acids. Germline CDR1 is MDHEN and CDR2 is SYDVKM. Trimming removed 9 bases from V and 6 bases from J, with 15 bases in between. CDR3 coding DNA: TGTGCCAGTCTAGGAGGGGTGGCAAACACCATATATTTT. Translated, it gives CASLGGVANTIYF.

V gene TRBV7-3 combines with J gene TRBJ1-2; 9 bases match TRBD1. V lost 8 bases, J lost 6 bases, and 7 bases stayed unmatched. From germline, CDR1 is SGHTA and CDR2 FQGTGA. The CDR3 is 13 amino acids. The CDR3 here is CASSSRTGDGYTF. The CDR3 region has the DNA TGTGCCAGCTCATCCAGGACAGGGGATGGCTACACCTTC.

This clone was picked up one time. CDR3 coding DNA: TGTGCCAGCAGCTGGACAGGGCCCTACGAGCAGTACTTC. It is translated as CASSWTGPYEQYF. J is TRBJ2-7 and V is TRBV12-3 or TRBV12-4; 8 bases line up with TRBD1. The CDR3 sequence is 13 residues long. V lost 6 bases to trimming and J lost 2 bases; unmatched junction nucleotides: 3.

CDR3 DNA sequence: TGTGCCAGCAGGCGGAGCAGGGGTGACACCGGGGAGCTGTTTTTT. Translating gives CASRRSRGDTGELFF. This chain links TRBV11-2 with TRBJ2-2, with D possibly TRBD1 on 6 matching bases. The CDR3 spans 15 residues. V lost 6 bases and J 3 bases, leaving 14 bases between the germline ends. CDR1 and CDR2 from the germline V gene are SGHAT and FQNNGV.

V usage is TRBV28 and J usage is TRBJ2-1; the match to TRBD1 covers 7 bases. The germline V gene encodes CDR1 MDHEN and CDR2 SYDVKM. This CDR3 region has 18 residues. With V trimmed by 3 bases and J by 3 bases, 14 bases remained unmatched. Here the CDR3 DNA reads TGTGCCAGCAGTTTGAACCGCCCACAGGGGCTCCGCTACAATGAGCAGTTCTTC. It translates to CASSLNRPQGLRYNEQFF.

The chain couples TRBV14 to TRBJ1-6; D not certain. Germline-derived CDR1 and CDR2 are SGHDN and FVKESK. Trimming stripped 4 bases from V and 5 bases from J, with 6 bases between. This CDR3 contains 13 residues. CDR3 protein: CASSPMNNSPLHF. The CDR3 nucleotides are TGTGCCAGCAGCCCTATGAATAATTCACCCCTCCACTTT.

The chain combines TRBV3-1 (or the pseudogene TRBV3-2) with TRBJ1-2; 9 bases line up with TRBD1. CDR1 and CDR2 (germline): LGHDT, YNNKEL (reference sequence). This CDR3 has 13 residues. J was trimmed by 6 bases and V by 4 bases; bases with no gene match: 3. The CDR3 spells CASSRDRAHGYTF. DNA for the CDR3: TGTGCCAGCAGCCGGGACAGGGCGCATGGCTACACCTTC.

CDR3 bases: TGCGCCAGCAGCTTGGAATGGGGCAGGAGCTCCTACGAGCAGTACTTC. Amino acids: CASSLEWGRSSYEQYF. V is TRBV5-1 and J is TRBJ2-7; TRBD1 is a possible D gene (5 bases). This CDR3 spans 16 amino acids. Trimming took off 0 bases at V and 0 bases at J, with 13 bases between the two ends. CDR1 SGHRS and CDR2 YFSETQ come from the germline V gene.

This clone was detected once. This chain links TRBV6-5 with TRBJ1-3; TRBD1 is a possible D gene (6 bases). Germline V gives CDR1 MNHEY, CDR2 SVGAGI. The CDR3 is 14 amino acids. Trimming removed 4 bases from V and 4 bases from J, with 11 bases in between. CDR3 sequence reads: CASSSRDIGNTIYF. In nucleotides, the CDR3 is TGTGCCAGCAGTTCCCGGGACATAGGAAACACCATATATTTT.

A single count supports this clone. The chain has TRBV24-1 and TRBJ1-3; D may be TRBD1 (6 bases). The CDR3 is 17 amino acids. V dropped 7 bases and J dropped 0 bases, with 18 bases sitting between them. CDR1 is KGHDR, CDR2 SFDVKD, per germline. In nucleotides, the CDR3 is TGTGCCACCAGAAGGGACGGACAGCCTTCCTCTGGAAACACCATATATTTT. It specifies CATRRDGQPSSGNTIYF.

The chain combines TRBV7-8 with TRBJ2-2; a weak D match, TRBD2 (5 bases). The CDR3 totals 13 residues. The germline V and J ends were trimmed by 6 bases and 7 bases, with 12 bases remaining between them. The germline V gene has CDR1 SGHVS and CDR2 FQNEAQ. CDR3 in amino acids: CASRAAEGGELFF. CDR3 DNA: TGTGCCAGCAGGGCGGCAGAGGGCGGGGAGCTGTTTTTT. The whole variable domain, remainder taken from reference TRBV7-8 and TRBJ2-2, is GAGVSQSPRYKVAKRGQDVALRCDPISGHVSLFWYQQALGQGPEFLTYFQNEAQLDKSGLPSDRFFAERPEGSVSTLKIQRTQQEDSAVYLCASRAAEGGELFFGEGSRLTVL.

This sequence joins TRBV12-3 or TRBV12-4 and TRBJ1-4, with 7 bases matching TRBD1. The CDR3 extends over 13 amino acids. V shed 8 bases and J 5 bases; nucleotides not matched to a gene: 5. CDR3 in amino acids: CASSTGQNEKLFF. As DNA, the CDR3 is TGTGCCAGCTCTACGGGACAGAATGAAAAACTGTTTTTT.

The chain carries TRBV5-1 and TRBJ1-1; maybe TRBD1 (6 bases). This CDR3 comprises 15 residues. The germline CDR1 and CDR2 sequences are SGHRS and YFSETQ. The V end was cut by 4 bases, the J end by 6 bases, with 19 bases between. The CDR3 nucleotides read TGCGCCAGCAGCCTAGGGGGACCCCCTAACGCTGAAGCTTTCTTT. It encodes CASSLGGPPNAEAFF.

The V gene is TRBV7-6, the J gene TRBJ2-7; D may be TRBD1 (5 bases). Germline V lookup: CDR1 SGHVS, CDR2 FNYEAQ. V was cut by 2 bases and J by 2 bases, with 7 bases left in between. CDR3 length: 13 amino acids. The CDR3 is CASSLQGAYEQYF. The DNA for the CDR3 is TGTGCCAGCAGCTTACAAGGGGCCTACGAGCAGTACTTC.

The chain joins TRBV6-5 to TRBJ1-6, with D possibly TRBD1 on 6 matching bases. CDR1 is MNHEY and CDR2 is SVGAGI in the germline V gene. Trimming pared 5 bases from V and 8 bases from J, leaving 13 bases between. The CDR3 contains 14 residues. The CDR3 protein is CASSTGYPDSPLHF. The DNA of the CDR3 is TGTGCCAGCAGTACAGGGTATCCCGATTCACCCCTCCACTTT.

The chain couples TRBV15 to TRBJ2-2; TRBD2 is a possible D gene (5 bases). CDR3 length: 15 residues. Between the trimmed V and J ends, which lost 5 bases and 3 bases, there was a span of 13 bases. The germline V gene encodes CDR1 LNHNV and CDR2 YYDKDF (reference sequence). The chain's CDR3 is CATSGGPGYTGELFF. DNA for the CDR3: TGTGCCACCAGCGGTGGCCCGGGGTACACCGGGGAGCTGTTTTTT. Full variable domain (rest looked up from reference TRBV15 and TRBJ2-2): DAMVIQNPRYQVTQFGKPVTLSCSQTLNHNVMYWYQQKSSQAPKLLFHYYDKDFNNEADTPDNFQSRRPNTSFCFLDIRSPGLGDTAMYLCATSGGPGYTGELFFGEGSRLTVL.

The chain couples TRBV5-1 to TRBJ2-7, with TRBD2 matching over 7 bases. CDR1 and CDR2 from the germline V gene are SGHRS and YFSETQ. There are 17 residues in the CDR3. V shed 0 bases and J 4 bases; nucleotides not matched to a gene: 13. CDR3 coding DNA: TGCGCCAGCAGCTTGGCCCCAAGCGGTGAGGGAGGGTACGAGCAGTACTTC. The encoded protein is CASSLAPSGEGGYEQYF.

This chain links TRBV3-1 (or the pseudogene TRBV3-2) with TRBJ1-1; D is unclear. The V end lost 1 base, the J end lost 3 bases, and 6 bases lay between the germline ends. The CDR3 runs 13 residues. Germline V lookup: CDR1 LGHDT, CDR2 YNNKEL (reference sequence). CDR3 nucleotides: TGTGCCAGCAGCCAAGTCCCGGACACTGAAGCTTTCTTT. It specifies CASSQVPDTEAFF.

The rearrangement joins TRBV24-1 to TRBJ1-5; D gene ambiguous. Per germline, CDR1 KGHDR and CDR2 SFDVKD. The V end lost 9 bases, the J end lost 7 bases, and 9 bases lay between the germline ends. This CDR3 contains 11 residues. As DNA, the CDR3 is TGTGCCACCCGCGGGGAGCAGCCCCAGCATTTT. It codes for CATRGEQPQHF.

This rearrangement joins TRBV5-6 to TRBJ2-4, with D possibly being TRBD2 (6 bases). Germline V gives CDR1 SGHDT, CDR2 YYEEEE. This CDR3 region has 16 residues. The V end lost 0 bases, the J end lost 8 bases, and 18 bases lay between the germline ends. The CDR3 DNA reads TGTGCCAGCAGCTTGGTCTCTGGAGGGAATATAGACATTCAGTACTTC. It specifies CASSLVSGGNIDIQYF.